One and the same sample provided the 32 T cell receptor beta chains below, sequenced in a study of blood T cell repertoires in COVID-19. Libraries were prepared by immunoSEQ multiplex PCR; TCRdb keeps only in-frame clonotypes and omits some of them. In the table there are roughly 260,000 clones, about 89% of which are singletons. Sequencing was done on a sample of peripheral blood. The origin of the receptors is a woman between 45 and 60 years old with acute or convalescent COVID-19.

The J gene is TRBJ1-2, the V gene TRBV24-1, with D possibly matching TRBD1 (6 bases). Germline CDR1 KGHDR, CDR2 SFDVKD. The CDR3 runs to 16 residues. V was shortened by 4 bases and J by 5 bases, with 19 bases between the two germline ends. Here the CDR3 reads CATSDTGAGADYGYTF. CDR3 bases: TGTGCCACCAGTGACACCGGGGCAGGGGCGGATTATGGCTACACCTTC.

The CDR3 region is CASSKLAGAITGELFF. The CDR3 nucleotides read TGTGCCAGCAGCAAACTAGCGGGAGCCATCACCGGGGAGCTGTTTTTT. The chain carries TRBV5-4 and TRBJ2-2; 11 nucleotides match TRBD2. Germline lookup yields CDR1 SGHNT and CDR2 YYREEE (reference sequence). Losses at the gene ends were 4 bases for V and 4 bases for J; bases not matched to a gene: 6. CDR3 length equals 16 residues. Based on the CDR3 plus reference TRBV5-4 and TRBJ2-2, the full variable domain is ETGVTQSPTHLIKTRGQQVTLRCSSQSGHNTVSWYQQALGQGPQFIFQYYREEENGRGNFPPRFSGLQFPNYSSELNVNALELDDSALYLCASSKLAGAITGELFFGEGSRLTVL.

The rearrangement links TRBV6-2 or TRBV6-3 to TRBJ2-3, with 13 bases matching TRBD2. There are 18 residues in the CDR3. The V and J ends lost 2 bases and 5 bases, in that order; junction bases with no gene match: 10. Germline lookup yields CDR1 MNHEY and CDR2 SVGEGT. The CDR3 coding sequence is TGTGCCAGCAGTTACCTACCCGGACTAGCGGGAGCGGAAGATACGCAGTATTTT. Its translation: CASSYLPGLAGAEDTQYF.

CDR3 region: CATSDPKGQGTNSGNTIYF. CDR3 sequence (DNA): TGTGCCACCAGTGACCCTAAGGGACAGGGGACGAACTCTGGAAACACCATATATTTT. The rearrangement uses TRBV24-1 and TRBJ1-3, with 10 bases that match TRBD1. Losses at the gene ends were 4 bases for V and 0 bases for J; bases not matched to a gene: 11. The CDR3 is 19 residues long. CDR1 and CDR2 from the germline V gene are KGHDR and SFDVKD.

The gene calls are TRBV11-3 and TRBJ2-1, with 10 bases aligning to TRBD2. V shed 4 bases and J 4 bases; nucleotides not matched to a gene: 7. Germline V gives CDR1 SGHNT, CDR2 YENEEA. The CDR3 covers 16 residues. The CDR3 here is CASSSAWTSGYNEQFF. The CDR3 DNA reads TGTGCCAGCAGCTCGGCGTGGACTAGCGGTTACAATGAGCAGTTCTTC. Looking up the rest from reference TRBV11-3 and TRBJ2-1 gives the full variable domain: EAGVVQSPRYKIIEKKQPVAFWCNPISGHNTLYWYLQNLGQGPELLIRYENEEAVDDSQLPKDRFSAERLKGVDSTLKIQPAELGDSAVYLCASSSAWTSGYNEQFFGPGTRLTVL.

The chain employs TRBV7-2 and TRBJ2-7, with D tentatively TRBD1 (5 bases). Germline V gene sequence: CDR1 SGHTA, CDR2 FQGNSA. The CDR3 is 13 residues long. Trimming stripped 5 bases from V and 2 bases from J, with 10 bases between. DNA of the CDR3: TGTGCCAGCAGCCTAGACAGCACCTACGAGCAGTACTTC. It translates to CASSLDSTYEQYF.

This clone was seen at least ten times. CDR3 in amino acids: CASSVGSSYEQYF. Written as DNA, the CDR3 is TGTGCCAGCAGTGTAGGGAGCTCCTACGAGCAGTACTTC. The chain uses TRBV6-4 and TRBJ2-7; perhaps TRBD2 as D (5 bases). Germline V CDR1 and CDR2: MRHNA, SNTAGT. This CDR3 region has 13 residues. V was cut by 4 bases and J by 0 bases, with 7 bases left in between.

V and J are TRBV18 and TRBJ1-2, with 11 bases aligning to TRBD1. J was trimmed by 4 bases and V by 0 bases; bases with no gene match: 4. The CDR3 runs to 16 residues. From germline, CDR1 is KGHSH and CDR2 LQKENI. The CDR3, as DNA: TGTGCCAGCTCACCACCCGGACAGGGGGCGGGCTATGGCTACACCTTC. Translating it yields CASSPPGQGAGYGYTF.

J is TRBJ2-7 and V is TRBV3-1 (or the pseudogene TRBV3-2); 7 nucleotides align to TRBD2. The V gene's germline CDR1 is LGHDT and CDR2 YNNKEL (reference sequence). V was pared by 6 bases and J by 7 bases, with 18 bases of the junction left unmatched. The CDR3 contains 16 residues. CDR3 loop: CASSQTGRVREGEQYF. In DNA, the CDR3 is TGTGCCAGCAGTCAGACGGGGAGGGTAAGGGAGGGGGAGCAGTACTTC.

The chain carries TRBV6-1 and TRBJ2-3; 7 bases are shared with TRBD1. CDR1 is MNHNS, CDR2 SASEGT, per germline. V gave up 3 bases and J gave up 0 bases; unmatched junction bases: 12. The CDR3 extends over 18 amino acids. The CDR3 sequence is CASSDPTGWKTSTDTQYF. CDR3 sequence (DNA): TGTGCCAGCAGTGACCCGACAGGGTGGAAGACTAGCACAGATACGCAGTATTTT.

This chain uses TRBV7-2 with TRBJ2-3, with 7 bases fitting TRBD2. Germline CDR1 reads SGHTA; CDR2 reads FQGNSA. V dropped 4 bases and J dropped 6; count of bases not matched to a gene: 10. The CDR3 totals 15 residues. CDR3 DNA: TGTGCCAGCAGCTCGTCGACTAGCTGGGGGGATACGCAGTATTTT. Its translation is CASSSSTSWGDTQYF.

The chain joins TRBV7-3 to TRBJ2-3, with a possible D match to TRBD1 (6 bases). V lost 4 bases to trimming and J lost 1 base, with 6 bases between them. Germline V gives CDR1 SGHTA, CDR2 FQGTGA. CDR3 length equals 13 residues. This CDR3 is CASSSGGTDTQYF. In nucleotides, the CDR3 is TGTGCCAGCAGCTCAGGGGGCACAGATACGCAGTATTTT.

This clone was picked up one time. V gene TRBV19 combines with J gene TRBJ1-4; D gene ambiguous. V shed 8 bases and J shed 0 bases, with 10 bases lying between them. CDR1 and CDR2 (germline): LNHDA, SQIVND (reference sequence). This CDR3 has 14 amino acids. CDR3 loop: CASAAGATNEKLFF. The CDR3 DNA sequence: TGTGCCAGTGCGGCCGGTGCAACTAATGAAAAACTGTTTTTT.

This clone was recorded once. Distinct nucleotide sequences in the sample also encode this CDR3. The CDR3 DNA follows: TGTGCCAGCAGCGTAGCTGGGGACACCTACAATGAGCAGTTCTTC. It codes for CASSVAGDTYNEQFF. This chain uses TRBV9 with TRBJ2-1, with D perhaps matching TRBD1 (6 bases). Germline V gene data show CDR1 as SGDLS and CDR2 as YYNGEE. Trimming shortened V by 0 bases and J by 2 bases, and 9 bases separated the two germline ends. The CDR3 is 15 amino acids.

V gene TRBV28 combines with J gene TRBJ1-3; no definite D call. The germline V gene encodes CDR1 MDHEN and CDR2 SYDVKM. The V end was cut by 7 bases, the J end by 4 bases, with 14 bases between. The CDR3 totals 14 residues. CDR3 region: CASNSGGSGNTIYF. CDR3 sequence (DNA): TGTGCCAGCAATTCCGGCGGAAGCGGAAACACCATATATTTT. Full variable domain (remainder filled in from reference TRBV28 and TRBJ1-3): DVKVTQSSRYLVKRTGEKVFLECVQDMDHENMFWYRQDPGLGLRLIYFSYDVKMKEKGDIPEGYSVSREKKERFSLILESASTNQTSMYLCASNSGGSGNTIYFGEGSWLTVV.

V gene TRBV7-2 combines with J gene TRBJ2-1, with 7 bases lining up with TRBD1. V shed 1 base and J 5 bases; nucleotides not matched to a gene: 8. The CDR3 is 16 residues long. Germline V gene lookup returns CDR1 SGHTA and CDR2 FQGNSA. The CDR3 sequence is CASSLGRAGGNNEQFF. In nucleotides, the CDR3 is TGTGCCAGCAGCTTAGGGCGTGCAGGGGGTAACAATGAGCAGTTCTTC. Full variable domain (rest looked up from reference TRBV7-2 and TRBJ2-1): GAGVSQSPSNKVTEKGKDVELRCDPISGHTALYWYRQSLGQGLEFLIYFQGNSAPDKSGLPSDRFSAERTGGSVSTLTIQRTQQEDSAVYLCASSLGRAGGNNEQFFGPGTRLTVL.

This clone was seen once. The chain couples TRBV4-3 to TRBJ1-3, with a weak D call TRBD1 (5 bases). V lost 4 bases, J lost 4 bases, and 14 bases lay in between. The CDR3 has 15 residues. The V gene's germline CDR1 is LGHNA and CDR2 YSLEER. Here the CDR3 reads CASSLYLGAGNTIYF. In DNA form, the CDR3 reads TGCGCCAGCAGCCTATATTTAGGGGCGGGAAACACCATATATTTT.

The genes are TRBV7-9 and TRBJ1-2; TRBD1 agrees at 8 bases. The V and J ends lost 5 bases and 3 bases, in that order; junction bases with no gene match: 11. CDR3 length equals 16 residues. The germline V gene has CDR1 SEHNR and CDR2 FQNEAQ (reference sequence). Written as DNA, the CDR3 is TGTGCCAGCAGCGTCCCGGGACAGGAGAATTACTATGGCTACACCTTC. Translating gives CASSVPGQENYYGYTF. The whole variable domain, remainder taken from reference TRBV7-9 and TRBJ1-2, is DTGVSQNPRHKITKRGQNVTFRCDPISEHNRLYWYRQTLGQGPEFLTYFQNEAQLEKSRLLSDRFSAERPKGSFSTLEIQRTEQGDSAMYLCASSVPGQENYYGYTFGSGTRLTVV.

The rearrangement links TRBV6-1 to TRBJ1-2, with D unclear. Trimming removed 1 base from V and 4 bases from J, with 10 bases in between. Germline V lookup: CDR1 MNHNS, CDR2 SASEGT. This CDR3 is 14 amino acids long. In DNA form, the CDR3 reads TGTGCCAGCAGTGAAGTCGGTGGGAGCTATGGCTACACCTTC. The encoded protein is CASSEVGGSYGYTF.

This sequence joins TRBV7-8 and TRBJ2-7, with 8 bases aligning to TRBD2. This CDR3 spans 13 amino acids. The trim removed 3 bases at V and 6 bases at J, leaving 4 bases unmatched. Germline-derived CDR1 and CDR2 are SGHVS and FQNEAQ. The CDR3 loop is CASSLSGSAEQYF. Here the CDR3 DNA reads TGTGCCAGCAGCTTGAGCGGGAGTGCCGAGCAGTACTTC.

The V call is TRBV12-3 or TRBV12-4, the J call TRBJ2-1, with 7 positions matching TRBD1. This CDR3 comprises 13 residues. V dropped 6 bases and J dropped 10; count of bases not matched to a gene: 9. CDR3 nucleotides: TGTGCCAGCAGCACTAGACAGGGCTCGGAGCAGTTCTTC. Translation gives CASSTRQGSEQFF.

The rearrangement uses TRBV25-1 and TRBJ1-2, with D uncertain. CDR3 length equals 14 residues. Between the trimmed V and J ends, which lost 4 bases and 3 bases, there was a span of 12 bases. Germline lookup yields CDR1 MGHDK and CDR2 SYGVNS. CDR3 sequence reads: CASSGRGEHYGYTF. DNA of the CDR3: TGTGCCAGCAGTGGCCGGGGAGAACACTATGGCTACACCTTC.

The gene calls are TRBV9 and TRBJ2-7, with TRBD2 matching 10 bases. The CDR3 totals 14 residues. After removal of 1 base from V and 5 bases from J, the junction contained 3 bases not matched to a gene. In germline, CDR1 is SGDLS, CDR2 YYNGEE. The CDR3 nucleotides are TGTGCCAGCAGCGTACAGGGGACTAGCGACGAGCAGTACTTC. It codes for CASSVQGTSDEQYF.

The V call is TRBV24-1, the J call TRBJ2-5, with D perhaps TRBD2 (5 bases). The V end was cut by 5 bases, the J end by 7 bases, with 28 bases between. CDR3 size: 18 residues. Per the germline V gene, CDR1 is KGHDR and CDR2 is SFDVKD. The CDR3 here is CATSGTALQEEPEGTQYF. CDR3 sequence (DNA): TGTGCCACCAGTGGAACGGCTCTGCAAGAGGAGCCCGAGGGGACCCAGTACTTC.

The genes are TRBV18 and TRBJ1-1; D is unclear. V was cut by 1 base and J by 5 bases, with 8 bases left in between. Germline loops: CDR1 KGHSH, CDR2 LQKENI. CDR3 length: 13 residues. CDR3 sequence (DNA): TGTGCCAGCTCACCACAGACTAGGACTGAAGCTTTCTTT. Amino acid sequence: CASSPQTRTEAFF.

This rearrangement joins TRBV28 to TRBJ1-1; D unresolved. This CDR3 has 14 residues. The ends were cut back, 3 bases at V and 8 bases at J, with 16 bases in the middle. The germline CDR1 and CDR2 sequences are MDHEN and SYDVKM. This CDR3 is CASSFNSAAGEAFF. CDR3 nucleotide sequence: TGTGCCAGCAGTTTTAACTCGGCGGCTGGAGAAGCTTTCTTT.

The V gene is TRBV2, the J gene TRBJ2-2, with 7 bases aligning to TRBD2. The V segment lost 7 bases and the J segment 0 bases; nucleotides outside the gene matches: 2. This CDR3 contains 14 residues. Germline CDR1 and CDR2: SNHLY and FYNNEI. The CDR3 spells CASMGGANTGELFF. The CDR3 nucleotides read TGTGCCAGCATGGGGGGGGCGAACACCGGGGAGCTGTTTTTT.

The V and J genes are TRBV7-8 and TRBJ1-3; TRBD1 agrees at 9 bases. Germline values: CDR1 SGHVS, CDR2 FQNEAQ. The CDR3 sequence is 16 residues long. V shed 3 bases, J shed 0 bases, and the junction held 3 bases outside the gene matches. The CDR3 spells CASSLGTGNSGNTIYF. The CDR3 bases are TGTGCCAGCAGCTTGGGGACAGGGAACTCTGGAAACACCATATATTTT.

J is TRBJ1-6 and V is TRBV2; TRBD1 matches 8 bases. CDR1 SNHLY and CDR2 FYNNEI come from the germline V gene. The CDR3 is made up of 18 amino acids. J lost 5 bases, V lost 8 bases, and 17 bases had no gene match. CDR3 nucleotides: TGTGCCAGCGAACCCCCCAGCCCTCGGACAGGGAATAATTCACCCCTCCACTTT. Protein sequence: CASEPPSPRTGNNSPLHF.

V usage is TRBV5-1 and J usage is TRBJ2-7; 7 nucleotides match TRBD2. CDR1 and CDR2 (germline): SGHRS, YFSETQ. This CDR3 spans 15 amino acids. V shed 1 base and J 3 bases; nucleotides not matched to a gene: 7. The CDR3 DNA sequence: TGCGCCAGCAGCTTGTGGGCGGGAGAAATCTACGAGCAGTACTTC. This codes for CASSLWAGEIYEQYF.

In DNA, the CDR3 is TGTGCCAGCAGTCCCACGAGTAGGGGGGGATTAGATGATGAGCAGTTCTTC. Amino acid sequence: CASSPTSRGGLDDEQFF. The genes are TRBV2 and TRBJ2-1; tentative D call: TRBD2 (7 bases). Germline loops: CDR1 SNHLY, CDR2 FYNNEI. There are 17 residues in the CDR3. V dropped 5 bases and J dropped 8 bases, with 25 bases sitting between them.

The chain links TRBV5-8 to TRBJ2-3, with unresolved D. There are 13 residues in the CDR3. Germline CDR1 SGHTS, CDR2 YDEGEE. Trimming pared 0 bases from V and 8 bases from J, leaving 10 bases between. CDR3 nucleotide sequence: TGTGCCAGCAGCTTGGGCAATCGAGGTACGCAGTATTTT. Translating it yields CASSLGNRGTQYF.